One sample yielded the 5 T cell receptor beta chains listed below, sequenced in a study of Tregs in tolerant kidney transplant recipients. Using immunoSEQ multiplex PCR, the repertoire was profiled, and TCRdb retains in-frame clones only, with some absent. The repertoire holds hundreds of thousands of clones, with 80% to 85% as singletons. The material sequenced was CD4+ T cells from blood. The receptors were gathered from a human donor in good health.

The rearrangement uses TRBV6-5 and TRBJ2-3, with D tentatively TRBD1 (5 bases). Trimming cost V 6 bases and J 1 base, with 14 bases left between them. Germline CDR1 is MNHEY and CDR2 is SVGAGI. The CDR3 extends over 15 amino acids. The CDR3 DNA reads TGTGCCAGCAGACCCAGGGTAGGGCGCACAGATACGCAGTATTTT. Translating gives CASRPRVGRTDTQYF.

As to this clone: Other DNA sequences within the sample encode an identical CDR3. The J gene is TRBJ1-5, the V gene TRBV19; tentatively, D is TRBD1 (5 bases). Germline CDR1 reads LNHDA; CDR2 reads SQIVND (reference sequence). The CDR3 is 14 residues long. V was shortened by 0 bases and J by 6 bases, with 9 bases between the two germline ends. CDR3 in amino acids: CASSIDGGGQPQHF. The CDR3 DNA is TGTGCCAGTAGTATAGATGGGGGAGGTCAGCCCCAGCATTTT.

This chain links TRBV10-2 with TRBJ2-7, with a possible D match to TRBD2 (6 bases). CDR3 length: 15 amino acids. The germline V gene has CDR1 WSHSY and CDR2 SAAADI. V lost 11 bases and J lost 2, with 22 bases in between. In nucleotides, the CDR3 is TGCGCCGGATCATACCGGGACTGCCCAACCTACGAGCAGTACTTC. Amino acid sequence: CAGSYRDCPTYEQYF.

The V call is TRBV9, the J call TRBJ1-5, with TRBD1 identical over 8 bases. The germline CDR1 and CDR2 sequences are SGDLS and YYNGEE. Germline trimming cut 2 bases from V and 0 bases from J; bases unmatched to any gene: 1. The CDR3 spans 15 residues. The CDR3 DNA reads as TGTGCCAGCAGCGTGGGACAGGATAGCAATCAGCCCCAGCATTTT. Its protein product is CASSVGQDSNQPQHF.

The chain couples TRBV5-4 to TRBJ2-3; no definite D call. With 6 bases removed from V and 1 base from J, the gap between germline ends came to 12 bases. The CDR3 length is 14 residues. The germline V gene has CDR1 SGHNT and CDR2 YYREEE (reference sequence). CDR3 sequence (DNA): TGTGCCAGCAAGGATTGGAAGGGCACAGATACGCAGTATTTT. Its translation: CASKDWKGTDTQYF.